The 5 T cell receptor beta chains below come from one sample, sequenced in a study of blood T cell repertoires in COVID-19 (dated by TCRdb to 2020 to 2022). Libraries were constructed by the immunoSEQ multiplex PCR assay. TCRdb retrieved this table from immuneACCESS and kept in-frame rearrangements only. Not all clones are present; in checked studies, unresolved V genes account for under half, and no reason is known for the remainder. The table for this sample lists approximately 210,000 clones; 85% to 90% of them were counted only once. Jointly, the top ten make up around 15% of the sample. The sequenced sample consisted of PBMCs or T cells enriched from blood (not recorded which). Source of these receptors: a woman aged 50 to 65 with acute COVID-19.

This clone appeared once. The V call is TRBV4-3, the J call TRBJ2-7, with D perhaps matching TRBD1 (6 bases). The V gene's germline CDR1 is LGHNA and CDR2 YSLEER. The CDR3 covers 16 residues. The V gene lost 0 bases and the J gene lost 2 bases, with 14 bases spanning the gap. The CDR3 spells CASSQESGDPAYEQYF. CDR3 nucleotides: TGCGCCAGCAGCCAAGAATCAGGGGACCCTGCCTACGAGCAGTACTTC.

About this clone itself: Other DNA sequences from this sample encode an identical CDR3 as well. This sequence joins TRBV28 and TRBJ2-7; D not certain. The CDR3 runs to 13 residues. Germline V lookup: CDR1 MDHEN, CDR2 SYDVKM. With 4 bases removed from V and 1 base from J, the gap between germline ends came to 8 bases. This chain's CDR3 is CASSSGQSYEQYF. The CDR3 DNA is TGTGCCAGCAGTTCAGGCCAATCCTACGAGCAGTACTTC.

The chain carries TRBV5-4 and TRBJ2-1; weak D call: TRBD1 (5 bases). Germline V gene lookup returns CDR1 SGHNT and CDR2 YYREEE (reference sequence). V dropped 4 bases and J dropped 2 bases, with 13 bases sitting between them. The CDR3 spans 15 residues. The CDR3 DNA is TGTGCCAGCAGCGGAGACAGTCAACCCTACAATGAGCAGTTCTTC. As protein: CASSGDSQPYNEQFF.

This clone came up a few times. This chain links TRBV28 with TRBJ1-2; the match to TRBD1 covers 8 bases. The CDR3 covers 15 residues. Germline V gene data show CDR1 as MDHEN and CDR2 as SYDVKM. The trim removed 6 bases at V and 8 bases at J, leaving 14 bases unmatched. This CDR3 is CASRTQGALLSGYTF. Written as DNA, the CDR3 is TGTGCCAGCAGAACTCAGGGGGCGCTTTTATCCGGCTACACCTTC.

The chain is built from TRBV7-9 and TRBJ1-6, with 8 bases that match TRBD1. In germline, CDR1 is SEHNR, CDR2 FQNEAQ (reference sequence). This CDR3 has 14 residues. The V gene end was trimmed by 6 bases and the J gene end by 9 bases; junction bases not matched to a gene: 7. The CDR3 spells CASRTGTGGSPLHF. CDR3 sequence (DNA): TGTGCCAGCAGAACCGGGACAGGTGGTTCACCCCTCCACTTT. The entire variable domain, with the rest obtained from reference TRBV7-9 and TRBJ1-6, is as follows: DTGVSQNPRHKITKRGQNVTFRCDPISEHNRLYWYRQTLGQGPEFLTYFQNEAQLEKSRLLSDRFSAERPKGSFSTLEIQRTEQGDSAMYLCASRTGTGGSPLHFGNGTRLTVT.